The clone carrying this T cell receptor (beta chain) was recorded many times. As yet, its antigen is unknown. The record originates from a study of breast tumors, draining lymph nodes, adjacent tissues. Study-wide results and caveats: Compared with lymph nodes, tumors were less diverse; compared with nontumor tissue, more. Tumor and nontumor repertoires were significantly more similar in luminal-like than in basal-like breast cancer. The data were judged consistent with most tumor T cells coming from lymph node and expanding in tumor. Data only fit, rather than demonstrated, lymph node origin of most tumor T cells.

Breast cancer patients provided tissue from their axillary draining lymph nodes. V was trimmed by 6 bases and J by 6 bases, leaving 21 bases between them. The CDR3 extends over 15 amino acids. The germline V gene has CDR1 MNHNY and CDR2 SVGAGI (reference sequence). TCRdb independently ran MiXCR on the multiplex PCR reads; one entry per CDR3 protein. The data hold under 350,000 distinct CDR3 sequences, with 30% observed a single time. Sequenced input: axillary lymph node tissue. The clonotype was recovered from a female donor with breast cancer. Some clones in this sample may be carry-over from other donors' samples. The rearrangement joins TRBV6-6 to TRBJ2-7; D uncertain. The CDR3 reads CASSIRRRDVGEQYF. The CDR3, as DNA: TGTGCCAGCAGCATTCGGCGTAGGGATGTAGGCGAGCAGTACTTC.